One T cell receptor beta chain is described in this entry. Its antigen remains unidentified. The sample comes from a study of shared clonotypes between healthy human individuals. Notes on the study in general: Among donors, sharing of clonotypes was expected to be affected by sequencing depth.

Measured with immunoSEQ multiplex PCR; TCRdb has only the in-frame clones, and not every one. The sample holds some 1 million clones, around 75% seen once. The sample comprised memory CD4+ T cells sorted from blood. Regarding subset: CD45RA-negative fraction. This receptor was taken from a man between 18 and 35 years old in good health.

CDR3 in amino acids: CASSELGQGASNTEAFF. The CDR3, as DNA: TGTGCCAGCAGTGAATTGGGACAGGGGGCCTCAAACACTGAAGCTTTCTTT. This chain connects TRBV6-1 to TRBJ1-1, with 12 positions matching TRBD1. The CDR3 runs to 17 residues. V lost 2 bases and J lost 2; bases outside the gene matches: 6. The germline gives CDR1 MNHNS, CDR2 SASEGT.